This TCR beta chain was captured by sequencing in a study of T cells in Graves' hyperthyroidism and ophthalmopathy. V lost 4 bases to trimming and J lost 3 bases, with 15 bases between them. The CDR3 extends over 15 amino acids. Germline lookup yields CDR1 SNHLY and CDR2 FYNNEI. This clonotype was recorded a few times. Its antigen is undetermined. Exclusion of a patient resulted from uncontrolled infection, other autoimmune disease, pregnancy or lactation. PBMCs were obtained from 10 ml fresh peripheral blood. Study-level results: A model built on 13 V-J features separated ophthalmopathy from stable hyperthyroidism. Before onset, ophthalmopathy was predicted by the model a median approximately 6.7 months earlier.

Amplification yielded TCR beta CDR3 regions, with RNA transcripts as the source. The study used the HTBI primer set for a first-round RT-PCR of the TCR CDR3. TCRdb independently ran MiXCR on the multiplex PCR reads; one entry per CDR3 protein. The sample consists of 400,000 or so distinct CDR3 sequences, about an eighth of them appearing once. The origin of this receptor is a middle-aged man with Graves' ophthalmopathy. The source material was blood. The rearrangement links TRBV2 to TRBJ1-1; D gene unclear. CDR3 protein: CASSGEDPGDTEAFF. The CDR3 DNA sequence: TGTGCCAGCAGTGGCGAGGACCCTGGGGACACTGAAGCTTTCTTT.